This TCR beta chain is from a study of PD-L1 blockade in urothelial cancer. Study at large: Patients went on atezolizumab in the mid-2010s, receiving 1,200 mg intravenously every 3 weeks. Anywhere from 0 to 3 prior chemotherapy regimens had been received by patients.

The CDR3 has 12 amino acids. Germline loops: CDR1 LNHDA, CDR2 SQIVND (reference sequence). V was pared by 4 bases and J by 10 bases, with 5 bases of the junction left unmatched. The method was immunoSEQ multiplex PCR; TCRdb's version includes in-frame clones alone and lacks a portion of them. The sample consists of 48,000 or so clones, around 85% of them appearing once. Sample time point: pretreatment peripheral blood. This chain links TRBV19 with TRBJ1-2; 8 nucleotides match TRBD1. The input for sequencing was PBMCs, taken around atezolizumab (anti-PD-L1) treatment. The sequence was collected from a woman in her sixties or seventies with urothelial cancer. The CDR3 DNA follows: TGTGCCAGTAGTACGGGGACAGGAATCTACACCTTC. Translating gives CASSTGTGIYTF.